These 28 T cell receptor beta chains came from one sample sequenced in a study of T-cell reconstitution after alpha-beta-depleted transplantation in children. Unique molecular identifiers were built into the TCRbeta library. TCRdb re-called the PCR reads with MiXCR, one entry per CDR3 protein. The sample shows just over 950,000 distinct CDR3 sequences, 25% to 35% of them seen only once. Sequenced here: PBMCs, mostly from graft donor cells, sampled 360 days after TCRalphabeta/CD19-depleted stem cell transplant. These receptors all stem from a boy younger than two who had a stem cell transplant for SCID, so the T cells may come from the graft donor.

This clonotype was counted a few times. The rearrangement links TRBV29-1 to TRBJ2-7, with 7 bases fitting TRBD1. Germline loops: CDR1 SQVTM, CDR2 ANQGSEA. CDR3 length: 12 amino acids. The V gene end was trimmed by 4 bases and the J gene end by 3 bases; junction bases not matched to a gene: 3. Here the CDR3 DNA reads TGCAGCGTTGGCACAGGGGTCTACGAGCAGTACTTC. Translation: CSVGTGVYEQYF.

This clonotype came up many times. The CDR3 loop is CASSRRLAGGTDTQYF. The DNA for the CDR3 is TGTGCCAGCAGCCGCAGACTAGCGGGGGGGACAGATACGCAGTATTTT. The chain carries TRBV12-3 or TRBV12-4 and TRBJ2-3; TRBD2 aligns across 14 bases. The ends lost 6 bases at V and 3 bases at J; junction bases unmatched: 5. The CDR3 has 16 amino acids.

The chain is built from TRBV18 and TRBJ1-5; 7 bases match TRBD1. The length of the CDR3 is 16 residues. J gave up 2 bases and V 3 bases, and 7 bases lay outside the gene matches. Germline values: CDR1 KGHSH, CDR2 LQKENI. For the CDR3, the DNA is TGTGCCAGCTCACCGACAGGGCCCACCGGCAATCAGCCCCAGCATTTT. It codes for CASSPTGPTGNQPQHF.

The sample holds a few counts of this clonotype. The chain couples TRBV28 to TRBJ2-7, with 9 bases that match TRBD2. Germline CDR1 is MDHEN and CDR2 is SYDVKM. The CDR3 has 16 residues. J was trimmed by 3 bases and V by 8 bases; bases with no gene match: 14. CDR3 loop: CASSGVAGVLIYEQYF. CDR3 bases: TGTGCCAGCTCCGGGGTAGCGGGGGTCCTCATCTACGAGCAGTACTTC.

This chain links TRBV12-3 or TRBV12-4 with TRBJ2-5; D might be TRBD2 (6 bases). This CDR3 spans 15 amino acids. Trimming left V 3 bases short and J 3 bases short, with 14 bases between. The CDR3, as DNA: TGTGCCAGCAGTTTGGCGGGGTCGGAAAAAGAGACCCAGTACTTC. Its protein is CASSLAGSEKETQYF.

This clonotype has more than one count but fewer than ten. The chain uses TRBV20-1 and TRBJ1-2, with a tentative D call TRBD1 (5 bases). V dropped 6 bases and J dropped 4 bases, with 15 bases sitting between them. The CDR3 has 13 residues. Germline V gene lookup returns CDR1 DFQATT and CDR2 SNEGSKA (reference sequence). CDR3 in DNA: TGCAGTGCCAATACACCCGGGGGCTATGGCTACACCTTC. Translating gives CSANTPGGYGYTF.

This clonotype has only a few counts. V gene TRBV7-9 combines with J gene TRBJ2-5; D is perhaps TRBD1 or TRBD2 (5 bases each). Germline values: CDR1 SEHNR, CDR2 FQNEAQ (reference sequence). The CDR3 runs to 15 residues. V lost 3 bases and J 4 bases, leaving 15 bases between the germline ends. The CDR3 loop reads CASSFGDEIPETQYF. The CDR3 region has the DNA TGTGCCAGCAGCTTCGGGGACGAAATCCCAGAGACCCAGTACTTC. The full variable domain, completed using reference TRBV7-9 and TRBJ2-5, is DTGVSQNPRHKITKRGQNVTFRCDPISEHNRLYWYRQTLGQGPEFLTYFQNEAQLEKSRLLSDRFSAERPKGSFSTLEIQRTEQGDSAMYLCASSFGDEIPETQYFGPGTRLLVL.

The genes are TRBV12-3 or TRBV12-4 and TRBJ2-2; 7 bases map to TRBD1. CDR3 length equals 16 residues. V lost 7 bases and J lost 0; bases outside the gene matches: 8. In DNA form, the CDR3 reads TGTGCCAGCACCTTTACCGGGACAGCGAACACCGGGGAGCTGTTTTTT. This sequence encodes CASTFTGTANTGELFF.

V and J are TRBV4-3 and TRBJ2-5, with D tentatively TRBD2 (5 bases). The CDR3 totals 15 residues. V lost 6 bases and J lost 5, with 19 bases in between. From germline, CDR1 is LGHNA and CDR2 YSLEER. The CDR3 DNA follows: TGCGCCAGCAGTCGGGGTCGGGGTGTTGCGGAGACCCAGTACTTC. Its protein is CASSRGRGVAETQYF.

DNA of the CDR3: TGTGCCAGCAGTGAGGGGGGGCTTAAAGAGGAGCAGTACTTC. Translating gives CASSEGGLKEEQYF. The chain has TRBV2 and TRBJ2-7; a possible D gene is TRBD2 (7 bases). This CDR3 comprises 14 residues. CDR1 SNHLY and CDR2 FYNNEI come from the germline V gene. V was pared by 3 bases and J by 7 bases, with 16 bases between.

The V and J genes are TRBV4-1 and TRBJ2-7; possible D gene TRBD2, 6 bases. Trimming cost V 0 bases and J 4 bases, with 13 bases left between them. CDR1 and CDR2 from the germline V gene are MGHRA and YSYEKL. The CDR3 contains 15 residues. As DNA, the CDR3 is TGCGCCAGCAGCCAAGATGCGGGGTTAGGGTACGAGCAGTACTTC. Translated: CASSQDAGLGYEQYF.

Only a few counts were recorded for this clonotype. One end of the junction is discordant with germline, which a read error may explain. V usage is TRBV11-2 and J usage is TRBJ2-7; weak D call: TRBD2 (5 bases). This CDR3 has 11 amino acids. Germline values: CDR1 SGHAT, CDR2 FQNNGV. CDR3 nucleotide sequence: TGTGCCAGCAGCTTAGATTTGAGGGTGCACTTC. Protein: CASSLDLRVHF.

The genes are TRBV20-1 and TRBJ2-1, with 9 bases matching TRBD2. Germline CDR1 reads DFQATT; CDR2 reads SNEGSKA (reference sequence). This CDR3 is built from 15 residues. The ends lost 5 bases at V and 4 bases at J; junction bases unmatched: 9. The chain's CDR3 is CSAWGTSPPYNEQFF. Written as DNA, the CDR3 is TGCAGTGCTTGGGGGACTAGCCCTCCTTACAATGAGCAGTTCTTC.

This clonotype has a handful of counts. CDR3 nucleotide sequence: TGCAGTGCTAGAGATCTATTGGACTCGATTAGCTCCTACGAGCAGTACTTC. As protein: CSARDLLDSISSYEQYF. The J gene is TRBJ2-7, the V gene TRBV20-1, with D perhaps matching TRBD2 (5 bases). Between the trimmed V and J ends, which lost 0 bases and 0 bases, there was a span of 18 bases. The germline gives CDR1 DFQATT, CDR2 SNEGSKA (reference sequence). The CDR3 consists of 17 residues.

This clonotype appeared once. The V call is TRBV20-1, the J call TRBJ1-2, with TRBD1 matching 8 bases. V lost 2 bases, J lost 4 bases, and 9 bases stayed unmatched. In germline, CDR1 is DFQATT, CDR2 SNEGSKA (reference sequence). The CDR3 contains 15 residues. The CDR3 spells CSARSDQGAIYGYTF. The CDR3 DNA sequence: TGCAGTGCTAGATCAGATCAGGGGGCAATCTATGGCTACACCTTC.

The chain recombines TRBV20-1 with TRBJ2-2, with 8 bases lining up with TRBD2. In germline, CDR1 is DFQATT, CDR2 SNEGSKA (reference sequence). Trimming cost V 0 bases and J 4 bases; bases outside gene matches: 7. The CDR3 extends over 16 amino acids. CDR3 protein: CSARDLRRGGTGELFF. CDR3 sequence (DNA): TGCAGTGCTAGAGATTTGCGACGGGGGGGCACCGGGGAGCTGTTTTTT.

A remark on this clonotype: The germline gene is not matched at one end of the junction; a read error may be the cause. DNA of the CDR3: TGTGCCAGCAGCTTAGAGGGGTGGAGCACTGAAGCTTTCTTT. Protein product: CASSLEGWSTEAFF. The J gene is TRBJ1-1, the V gene TRBV5-1; a weak D match, TRBD1 (5 bases). CDR1 is SGHRS and CDR2 is YFSETQ in the germline V gene. The length of the CDR3 is 14 residues.

The chain uses TRBV7-9 and TRBJ2-4; D is possibly TRBD1 (5 bases). The germline gives CDR1 SEHNR, CDR2 FQNEAQ (reference sequence). V was clipped by 1 base and J by 0 bases, with 10 bases between them. CDR3 length: 16 amino acids. The CDR3 sequence is CASSLEGNLAKNIQYF. The CDR3 nucleotides are TGTGCCAGCAGCTTAGAGGGGAACTTAGCCAAAAACATTCAGTACTTC.

The chain combines TRBV28 with TRBJ2-1; TRBD2 matches at 7 bases. V lost 3 bases to trimming and J lost 1 base; unmatched junction nucleotides: 21. The germline gives CDR1 MDHEN, CDR2 SYDVKM. The CDR3 contains 21 residues. CDR3 in amino acids: CASSFSPSGSLARLSYNEQFF. The CDR3 coding sequence is TGTGCCAGCAGTTTCAGCCCCTCTGGCTCACTAGCGAGACTTTCCTACAATGAGCAGTTCTTC.

This clonotype was seen more than once but under ten times. The chain is built from TRBV4-2 and TRBJ1-3; the match to TRBD1 covers 11 bases. CDR1 and CDR2 (germline): LGHNA, YNFKEQ. V gave up 3 bases and J gave up 4 bases; unmatched junction bases: 8. The CDR3 loop spans 17 amino acids. As DNA, the CDR3 is TGTGCCAGCAGCCACACAGGGACAGGGGGTGGCGGAAACACCATATATTTT. Amino acid sequence: CASSHTGTGGGGNTIYF.

J is TRBJ1-5 and V is TRBV15, with D possibly matching TRBD1 (6 bases). There are 14 residues in the CDR3. From germline, CDR1 is LNHNV and CDR2 YYDKDF (reference sequence). V lost 4 bases, J lost 7 bases, and 14 bases lay in between. The CDR3 region has the DNA TGTGCCACCAGCAAACAGGGCGTGGGGCAGCCCCAGCATTTT. Encoded protein: CATSKQGVGQPQHF.

The chain carries TRBV20-1 and TRBJ1-2; a possible D gene is TRBD1 (5 bases). The V end lost 0 bases, the J end lost 7 bases, and 15 bases lay between the germline ends. Germline V CDR1 and CDR2: DFQATT, SNEGSKA (reference sequence). The CDR3 consists of 14 residues. In DNA form, the CDR3 reads TGCAGTGCTAGAGATCAATGGGGACTAGGTGGCTACACCTTC. Protein sequence: CSARDQWGLGGYTF.

The chain has TRBV5-1 and TRBJ2-1; 7 positions agree with TRBD1. V gave up 4 bases and J gave up 9 bases; unmatched junction bases: 10. Germline V gene lookup returns CDR1 SGHRS and CDR2 YFSETQ. This CDR3 has 14 residues. The CDR3 protein is CASSPEQGIGEQFF. The CDR3, as DNA: TGCGCCAGCAGCCCGGAACAGGGGATTGGTGAGCAGTTCTTC.

The rearrangement joins TRBV29-1 to TRBJ2-5; the D gene could be TRBD1 or TRBD2 (5 bases each). The germline V gene encodes CDR1 SQVTM and CDR2 ANQGSEA. V lost 7 bases and J lost 4, with 16 bases in between. This CDR3 has 13 amino acids. The CDR3 here is CSAPHVGGETQYF. DNA of the CDR3: TGCAGCGCCCCGCACGTTGGGGGAGAGACCCAGTACTTC.

At least ten counts were recorded for this clonotype. A much larger clone lies one base from this, so it may be a read error. The chain has TRBV12-3 or TRBV12-4 and TRBJ1-1; D not resolved. This CDR3 has 11 amino acids. CDR3 DNA sequence: TGTGCCAGCAGTTTGAAGACTGAAGCTTTCTTT. As protein: CASSLKTEAFF.

The CDR3: CASSPEGGETQYF. In DNA form, the CDR3 reads TGTGCCAGCAGCCCCGAGGGGGGGGAGACCCAGTACTTC. The chain recombines TRBV6-6 with TRBJ2-5; weak D call: TRBD2 (7 bases). The germline V gene has CDR1 MNHNY and CDR2 SVGAGI (reference sequence). The CDR3 extends over 13 amino acids. V gave up 6 bases and J gave up 5 bases, with 13 bases separating them.

This clonotype appeared a few times. The chain recombines TRBV5-1 with TRBJ2-7, with D uncertain. The germline V and J ends were trimmed by 0 bases and 9 bases, with 16 bases remaining between them. The CDR3 is made up of 14 amino acids. Looked up from germline, CDR1 is SGHRS and CDR2 is YFSETQ. CDR3 coding DNA: TGCGCCAGCAGCTTGGTTGACTCCGACCCAGGGCAGTACTTC. Its protein product is CASSLVDSDPGQYF.

The CDR3 region is CASHWAGGVKTYEQYF. The CDR3 DNA is TGTGCCAGCCATTGGGCCGGGGGGGTGAAAACTTACGAGCAGTACTTC. This chain links TRBV27 with TRBJ2-7; 8 nucleotides line up with TRBD2. The V and J ends lost 8 bases and 4 bases, in that order; junction bases with no gene match: 16. The CDR3 totals 16 residues. Germline values: CDR1 MNHEY, CDR2 SMNVEV (reference sequence).